The clone carrying this T cell receptor (beta chain) was seen only a few times. The antigen is not known. The V gene's germline CDR1 is GTSNPN and CDR2 SVGIG (reference sequence). V was pared by 5 bases and J by 0 bases, with 2 bases of the junction left unmatched. The CDR3 totals 14 residues. This specimen belongs to a study of a mutant IDH1 vaccine in newly diagnosed glioma. Turning to the study itself: Vaccines were begun 4-6 weeks after radiotherapy alone, or with temozolomide cycles. Before enrollment, the patients had been treated with radiotherapy alone, temozolomide alone, or both together. Most of them had received both.

Noted time point: week 5, during vaccination. Vaccination used 300 ug of mutant IDH1 20-mer peptide per dose, with topical imiquimod. Repertoires were generated with immunoSEQ multiplex PCR, while TCRdb's copy carries only in-frame clones and drops some. The data contain roughly 72,000 clones, around 90% of them singletons. V and J are TRBV30 and TRBJ2-2; 8 bases match TRBD1. The clonotype comes from a woman aged 50 to 65 with glioma. This sample comprised PBMCs, obtained from a glioma patient whose treatment included an IDH1 peptide vaccine. CDR3 DNA: TGTGCCTGGCGACAGGGGACGAACACCGGGGAGCTGTTTTTT. Its translation: CAWRQGTNTGELFF.